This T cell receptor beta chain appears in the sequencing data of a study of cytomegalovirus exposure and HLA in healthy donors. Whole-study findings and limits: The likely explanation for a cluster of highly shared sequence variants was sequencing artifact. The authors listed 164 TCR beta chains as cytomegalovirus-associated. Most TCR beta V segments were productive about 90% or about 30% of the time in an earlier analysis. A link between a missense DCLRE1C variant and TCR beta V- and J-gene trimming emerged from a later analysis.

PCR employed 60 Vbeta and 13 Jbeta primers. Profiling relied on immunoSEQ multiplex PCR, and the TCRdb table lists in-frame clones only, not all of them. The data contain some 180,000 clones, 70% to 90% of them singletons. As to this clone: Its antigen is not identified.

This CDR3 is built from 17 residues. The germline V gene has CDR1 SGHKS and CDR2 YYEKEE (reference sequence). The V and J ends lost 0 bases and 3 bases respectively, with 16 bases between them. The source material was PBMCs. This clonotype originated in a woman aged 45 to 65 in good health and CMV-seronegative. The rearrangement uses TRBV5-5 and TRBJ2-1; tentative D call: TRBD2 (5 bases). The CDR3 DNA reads TGTGCCAGCAGCTTGGCCGGTCCTGGCGGAGGCTACAATGAGCAGTTCTTC. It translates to CASSLAGPGGGYNEQFF. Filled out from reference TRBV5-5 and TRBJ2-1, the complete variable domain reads DAGVTQSPTHLIKTRGQQVTLRCSPISGHKSVSWYQQVLGQGPQFIFQYYEKEERGRGNFPDRFSARQFPNYSSELNVNALLLGDSALYLCASSLAGPGGGYNEQFFGPGTRLTVL.